This passage covers 6 T cell receptor beta chains from one sample sequenced in a study of T cell responses to AZD1222 COVID-19 vaccine. Libraries were prepared by immunoSEQ multiplex PCR; TCRdb keeps only in-frame clonotypes and omits some of them. Among 120,000 or so clones listed, around 92% were seen once. Specimen: peripheral blood, collected 28 days after the second AZD1222 dose. The receptors were sampled from an adult who received the AZD1222 COVID-19 vaccine.

The chain joins TRBV11-3 to TRBJ2-1; D is perhaps TRBD1 (6 bases). Germline loops: CDR1 SGHNT, CDR2 YENEEA. The V gene lost 3 bases and the J gene lost 13 bases, with 13 bases spanning the gap. This CDR3 is built from 12 residues. CDR3: CASSFSQGIQFF. The CDR3 DNA sequence: TGTGCCAGCAGCTTCAGTCAGGGGATTCAGTTCTTC.

The chain employs TRBV2 and TRBJ1-1; maybe TRBD1 (6 bases). This CDR3 is built from 13 residues. In germline, CDR1 is SNHLY, CDR2 FYNNEI. The ends were cut back, 5 bases at V and 3 bases at J, with 10 bases in the middle. The CDR3 sequence: CASSNRDHTEAFF. In DNA form, the CDR3 reads TGTGCCAGCAGTAACAGGGATCACACTGAAGCTTTCTTT. Filled out from reference TRBV2 and TRBJ1-1, the complete variable domain reads EPEVTQTPSHQVTQMGQEVILRCVPISNHLYFYWYRQILGQKVEFLVSFYNNEISEKSEIFDDQFSVERPDGSNFTLKIRSTKLEDSAMYFCASSNRDHTEAFFGQGTRLTVV.

The genes are TRBV12-5 and TRBJ1-2; 9 bases fit TRBD1. Germline CDR1 is LGHNT and CDR2 is FRNRAP. V lost 0 bases to trimming and J lost 1 base; unmatched junction nucleotides: 12. The CDR3 has 19 residues. In nucleotides, the CDR3 is TGTGCTAGTGGTTTGGTAGTAAGGGACAGGGTGGTAAGTAACTATGGCTACACCTTC. Translating gives CASGLVVRDRVVSNYGYTF.

V usage is TRBV28 and J usage is TRBJ1-6; D gene uncertain. The CDR3 runs 16 residues. The V gene lost 3 bases and the J gene lost 4 bases, with 13 bases spanning the gap. The germline V gene has CDR1 MDHEN and CDR2 SYDVKM. CDR3 sequence: CASSFGEFQYNSPLHF. DNA of the CDR3: TGTGCCAGCAGTTTCGGGGAGTTCCAATATAATTCACCCCTCCACTTT.

The chain is built from TRBV7-8 and TRBJ2-7; 7 bases map to TRBD1. CDR1 is SGHVS and CDR2 is FQNEAQ in the germline V gene. Germline trimming cut 4 bases from V and 4 bases from J; bases unmatched to any gene: 10. CDR3 length: 15 residues. Here the CDR3 reads CASSYYRGPPYEQYF. CDR3 bases: TGTGCCAGCAGCTACTACAGGGGTCCCCCTTACGAGCAGTACTTC.

The rearrangement links TRBV4-2 to TRBJ1-1; D is ambiguous. There are 15 residues in the CDR3. The V and J ends lost 3 bases and 5 bases respectively, with 16 bases between them. From germline, CDR1 is LGHNA and CDR2 YNFKEQ. This chain's CDR3 is CASSHASLVGTEAFF. CDR3 DNA sequence: TGTGCCAGCAGCCACGCGTCTTTGGTGGGGACTGAAGCTTTCTTT.